The rows below give T cell receptor beta chains drawn from one sample of a study of blood T cell repertoires in COVID-19. Here immunoSEQ multiplex PCR was the method, and the copy in TCRdb shows in-frame clones only, minus some. The sample includes fewer than 350,000 clones, 75% to 90% of them seen just once. Sequencing was carried out using PBMCs or T cells enriched from blood (not recorded which). The receptor set was obtained from a woman aged 25 to 39 with acute COVID-19. The CDR3 runs from the conserved cysteine through the conserved F or W. Each record gives: J gene, D gene, clone size, V gene, CDR3 protein, CDR3 DNA. The D gene is left open where the match is weak. Only some rows state a clone size, as once, few, many or a class for expanded clones.

J gene: TRBJ2-7
D gene: TRBD1
clone size: -
V gene: TRBV28
CDR3 protein: CASSWGQTGGREQYF
CDR3 DNA: TGTGCCAGCAGTTGGGGTCAGACAGGGGGCCGCGAGCAGTACTTC

J gene: TRBJ2-2
D gene: TRBD2
clone size: once
V gene: TRBV12-5
CDR3 protein: CASGLGVLGLGDTGELFF
CDR3 DNA: TGTGCTAGTGGTTTGGGAGTCCTGGGACTAGGCGACACCGGGGAGCTGTTTTTT

J gene: TRBJ2-7
D gene: -
clone size: once
V gene: TRBV6-5
CDR3 protein: CASSSDSPGAYEQYF
CDR3 DNA: TGTGCCAGCAGCAGCGACTCCCCGGGAGCCTACGAGCAGTACTTC

J gene: TRBJ1-3
D gene: -
clone size: -
V gene: TRBV18
CDR3 protein: CASSPGQGGNTIYF
CDR3 DNA: TGTGCCAGCTCACCCGGGCAGGGGGGAAACACCATATATTTT

J gene: TRBJ2-2
D gene: TRBD2
clone size: few
V gene: TRBV7-2
CDR3 protein: CASVLAGGLTGELFF
CDR3 DNA: TGTGCCAGCGTGCTAGCGGGAGGCCTCACCGGGGAGCTGTTTTTT

J gene: TRBJ1-2
D gene: -
clone size: -
V gene: TRBV3-1/TRBV3-2
CDR3 protein: CASSPHQGLGYGYTF
CDR3 DNA: TGTGCCAGCAGCCCACACCAGGGGTTAGGCTATGGCTACACCTTC

J gene: TRBJ1-5
D gene: -
clone size: -
V gene: TRBV6-6
CDR3 protein: CASSYTESNQPQHF
CDR3 DNA: TGTGCCAGCAGTTACACCGAGAGCAATCAGCCCCAGCATTTT

J gene: TRBJ1-5
D gene: TRBD1
clone size: -
V gene: TRBV30
CDR3 protein: CAWSDTGDQPQHF
CDR3 DNA: TGTGCCTGGAGTGACACAGGGGATCAGCCCCAGCATTTT

J gene: TRBJ1-1
D gene: TRBD1
clone size: -
V gene: TRBV27
CDR3 protein: CASRGTENTEAFF
CDR3 DNA: TGTGCCAGCAGAGGGACAGAGAACACTGAAGCTTTCTTT

J gene: TRBJ2-1
D gene: TRBD2
clone size: once
V gene: TRBV14
CDR3 protein: CASSQASRLAGVDEQFF
CDR3 DNA: TGTGCCAGCAGCCAAGCGTCTCGGCTAGCGGGAGTCGATGAGCAGTTCTTC

J gene: TRBJ2-7
D gene: TRBD1
clone size: -
V gene: TRBV29-1
CDR3 protein: CSVPRQGTSYEQYF
CDR3 DNA: TGCAGCGTCCCGAGACAGGGGACCTCCTACGAGCAGTACTTC

J gene: TRBJ2-2
D gene: -
clone size: -
V gene: TRBV18
CDR3 protein: CASSPSAGTGELFF
CDR3 DNA: TGTGCCAGCTCACCATCGGCGGGCACCGGGGAGCTGTTTTTT

J gene: TRBJ1-4
D gene: TRBD1
clone size: -
V gene: TRBV7-2
CDR3 protein: CASSLGQGAYEKLFF
CDR3 DNA: TGTGCCAGCAGCTTAGGTCAGGGGGCCTATGAAAAACTGTTTTTT

J gene: TRBJ1-1
D gene: -
clone size: -
V gene: TRBV28
CDR3 protein: CASSPETVLNTEAFF
CDR3 DNA: TGTGCCAGCAGTCCCGAGACAGTGCTGAACACTGAAGCTTTCTTT

J gene: TRBJ2-2
D gene: -
clone size: -
V gene: TRBV7-8
CDR3 protein: CASTMTRVLNTGELFF
CDR3 DNA: TGTGCCAGCACTATGACCAGGGTACTAAACACCGGGGAGCTGTTTTTT

J gene: TRBJ2-5
D gene: TRBD1
clone size: few
V gene: TRBV2
CDR3 protein: CARKQGFEETQYF
CDR3 DNA: TGTGCCAGGAAACAGGGGTTCGAAGAGACCCAGTACTTC

J gene: TRBJ2-5
D gene: TRBD1
clone size: -
V gene: TRBV29-1
CDR3 protein: CSVSGTGVQETQYF
CDR3 DNA: TGCAGCGTATCCGGGACAGGGGTCCAAGAGACCCAGTACTTC

J gene: TRBJ2-3
D gene: -
clone size: once
V gene: TRBV6-1
CDR3 protein: CASNRGATDTQYF
CDR3 DNA: TGTGCCAGCAACCGCGGAGCCACAGATACGCAGTATTTT

J gene: TRBJ2-5
D gene: TRBD2
clone size: -
V gene: TRBV10-2
CDR3 protein: CASRRLAGGPGETQYF
CDR3 DNA: TGCGCCAGCAGGCGACTAGCGGGAGGGCCAGGGGAGACCCAGTACTTC

J gene: TRBJ1-4
D gene: -
clone size: -
V gene: TRBV29-1
CDR3 protein: CSVALSGIEKLFF
CDR3 DNA: TGCAGCGTTGCGCTCTCGGGTATTGAAAAACTGTTTTTT

J gene: TRBJ1-2
D gene: -
clone size: -
V gene: TRBV18
CDR3 protein: CASSPPSGDGYTF
CDR3 DNA: TGTGCCAGCTCACCACCGTCGGGGGATGGCTACACCTTC

J gene: TRBJ2-1
D gene: -
clone size: -
V gene: TRBV2
CDR3 protein: CASRDTSIYNEQFF
CDR3 DNA: TGTGCCAGCCGGGACACATCCATATACAATGAGCAGTTCTTC

J gene: TRBJ2-3
D gene: TRBD1
clone size: once
V gene: TRBV10-3
CDR3 protein: CAISAAGQGGTDTQYF
CDR3 DNA: TGTGCCATCAGCGCAGCGGGACAGGGGGGCACAGATACGCAGTATTTT

J gene: TRBJ2-1
D gene: TRBD2
clone size: -
V gene: TRBV28
CDR3 protein: CASRTSGRADEQFF
CDR3 DNA: TGTGCCAGCAGGACTAGCGGGAGGGCCGATGAGCAGTTCTTC

J gene: TRBJ1-6
D gene: -
clone size: -
V gene: TRBV28
CDR3 protein: CASTQGNSPLHF
CDR3 DNA: TGTGCCAGCACTCAGGGTAATTCACCCCTCCACTTT

J gene: TRBJ1-2
D gene: TRBD1
clone size: -
V gene: TRBV28
CDR3 protein: CASSPPGQGSGYTF
CDR3 DNA: TGTGCCAGCAGCCCTCCGGGACAGGGTAGCGGCTACACCTTC

J gene: TRBJ1-2
D gene: -
clone size: -
V gene: TRBV24-1
CDR3 protein: CATSDSWSYGYTF
CDR3 DNA: TGTGCCACCAGTGATAGTTGGAGTTATGGCTACACCTTC

J gene: TRBJ1-2
D gene: -
clone size: -
V gene: TRBV7-9
CDR3 protein: CASSLGAGNYGYTF
CDR3 DNA: TGTGCCAGCAGCTTGGGGGCGGGTAACTATGGCTACACCTTC

J gene: TRBJ2-1
D gene: -
clone size: once
V gene: TRBV28
CDR3 protein: CASSHRSSYNEQFF
CDR3 DNA: TGTGCCAGCAGTCACCGGAGTTCCTACAATGAGCAGTTCTTC